This TCR beta chain was sequenced in a study of sequential checkpoint blockade in melanoma. Study-wide background: Randomization was 1:1 between first-line nivolumab→ipilimumab and ipilimumab→nivolumab.

Indicated treatment: randomized to nivolumab then ipilimumab (arm A) or the reverse (arm B). Sorted cells were live CD3+CD8+, lacking CD19 and CD56, from PBMCs. This CDR3 contains 15 residues. Germline assignment: CDR1 LNHNV and CDR2 YYDKDF (reference sequence). J gave up 7 bases and V 3 bases, and 6 bases lay outside the gene matches. The repertoire was sequenced with immunoSEQ multiplex PCR; TCRdb's copy has only in-frame clones and lacks some. Among fewer than 20,000 clones listed, more than 65% were seen once. This clonotype originated in a human donor with melanoma. The rearrangement uses TRBV15 and TRBJ1-6, with TRBD1 matching over 7 bases. The starting material was CD8+ T cells sorted from blood (inferred from file names), obtained from a patient given nivolumab and ipilimumab in sequence. This chain's CDR3 is CATSSETGSNSPLHF. The CDR3 DNA follows: TGTGCCACCAGCAGTGAGACAGGGAGCAATTCACCCCTCCACTTT.